This T cell receptor (beta chain) was observed in a study of cytomegalovirus exposure and HLA in healthy donors. Notes on the study in general: In a later analysis, TCR beta V- and J-gene trimming showed a link to a missense DCLRE1C variant. Reported results showed that the classifier diagnosed cytomegalovirus status with high specificity and sensitivity.

The V end was cut by 4 bases, the J end by 7 bases, with 17 bases between. CDR1 and CDR2 from the germline V gene are SGDLS and YYNGEE. This CDR3 contains 14 residues. A remark on this clone: Antigen unknown.

The PCR employed 60 Vbeta primers together with 13 Jbeta primers. Method: immunoSEQ multiplex PCR; TCRdb's copy keeps in-frame clones and lacks some. This specimen shows 35,000 to 45,000 clones; the ten leading clones hold about 8.9%. Source material: PBMCs. The chain combines TRBV9 with TRBJ2-5, with D possibly TRBD2 on 5 matching bases. The TCR sequence derives from a man between 40 and 49 years old in good health and CMV-seropositive. CDR3 coding DNA: TGTGCCAGCAGCAAAGGCGGGTCGGGTGGGACCCAGTACTTC. Protein sequence: CASSKGGSGGTQYF.